A selection of T cell receptor beta chains follows, all from one sample in a study of blood T cell repertoires in COVID-19. The data were produced by immunoSEQ multiplex PCR, yet TCRdb's version contains in-frame clones alone and is incomplete. Here the sample spans tens of thousands of clones, approximately 90% being singletons. The sequenced material came from PBMCs or T cells enriched from blood (not recorded which). Receptor source: a woman in her forties or fifties with acute COVID-19. CDR3s include the opening cysteine and the closing phenylalanine or tryptophan. Fields, in order: clone size, J gene, V gene, D gene, CDR3 DNA, CDR3 protein. A D gene is named only where the DNA matches it firmly. Clone size is given for some rows only: seen once, a few or many times, or a class if the clone is expanded.

NA TRBJ1-1 TRBV3-1/TRBV3-2 NA TGTGCCAGCAGCCAAGCTCCCCCGAACACTGAAGCTTTCTTT CASSQAPPNTEAFF
NA TRBJ1-1 TRBV30 TRBD1 TGTGCCTGGAGTGTACAGGGGGCTTCGGCAGCTTTCTTT CAWSVQGASAAFF
once TRBJ1-3 TRBV10-3 TRBD1 TGTGCCATCAGGGGGACAGGGGACAACACCATATATTTT CAIRGTGDNTIYF
many TRBJ2-2 TRBV4-1 TRBD2 TGCGCCAGCAGCCAAGGTGGACTAGCGGGAGTCGGGACCGGGGAGCTGTTTTTT CASSQGGLAGVGTGELFF
NA TRBJ1-1 TRBV19 NA TGTGCCAGTAGTATTGGAGGGGCGGCGAACACTGAAGCTTTCTTT CASSIGGAANTEAFF
NA TRBJ1-1 TRBV11-2 NA TGTGCCAGCAGCCCCCGGACAGCTAACACTGAAGCTTTCTTT CASSPRTANTEAFF
NA TRBJ1-5 TRBV5-1 TRBD1 TGCGCCAGCAGCCCAGGGACAGGCAATCAGCCCCAGCATTTT CASSPGTGNQPQHF
NA TRBJ2-1 TRBV4-1 NA TGCGCCAGCAGCCACGAGACACCGTCGAGCTCCTACAATGAGCAGTTCTTC CASSHETPSSSYNEQFF
NA TRBJ2-1 TRBV30 NA TGTGCCTGGAGTGTAAGTAGCTCGTACAATGAGCAGTTCTTC CAWSVSSSYNEQFF
NA TRBJ2-1 TRBV5-3 TRBD1 TGTGCCAGAAGCTTGGTGGGACAGCACAATGAGCAGTTCTTC CARSLVGQHNEQFF
NA TRBJ2-5 TRBV30 NA TGTGCCTGCGAGGTTGGTTCGGGGGATTTGCAAGAGACCCAGTACTTC CACEVGSGDLQETQYF
NA TRBJ2-1 TRBV6-2/TRBV6-3 NA TGTGCCAGCAGTTATTCCGGGGCCTACAATGAGCAGTTCTTC CASSYSGAYNEQFF
NA TRBJ1-6 TRBV4-1 TRBD1 TGCGCCAGCAGCCAAAAGTTGGGGCCTCGGACAGGGGGCATGGATTCACCCCTCCACTTT CASSQKLGPRTGGMDSPLHF
NA TRBJ1-1 TRBV19 TRBD1 TGTGCCAGTAGTACGATCACAGGGGTTGAAGCTTTCTTT CASSTITGVEAFF
NA TRBJ1-4 TRBV10-3 NA TGTGCCATCAGTGAGTCGCCAGGGGCAAATGAAAAACTGTTTTTT CAISESPGANEKLFF
NA TRBJ2-7 TRBV7-2 TRBD2 TGTGCCAGCAGCTTTCGTAGCGGGGTGAACTACGAGCAGTACTTC CASSFRSGVNYEQYF
NA TRBJ2-5 TRBV7-2 TRBD2 TGTGCCAGCGGGGGACTAGCGGGAGGAGAGACCCAGTACTTC CASGGLAGGETQYF
NA TRBJ1-2 TRBV3-1/TRBV3-2 NA TGTGCCAGCAGCCGCCAGCAGGGGTCTGGTGGCTACACCTTC CASSRQQGSGGYTF
NA TRBJ1-1 TRBV5-1 NA TGCGCCAGCAGCCCAAATCAGGGTAGGGACACTGAAGCTTTCTTT CASSPNQGRDTEAFF
once TRBJ2-3 TRBV18 TRBD2 TGTGCCAGCTCACCCCCCCTAGCGGGAGGGCCAACAGATACGCAGTATTTT CASSPPLAGGPTDTQYF
NA TRBJ2-2 TRBV5-1 TRBD2 TGCGCCAGCAGCACTAGCGGGAGCTACACCGGGGAGCTGTTTTTT CASSTSGSYTGELFF